The 19 T cell receptor beta chains below all came from one sample that was sequenced in a study of T cells expressing NK-cell markers. From the 5' RACE reads, TCRdb lists one entry per CDR3 protein and no DNA. This table holds 16,000 or so distinct CDR3 sequences. The sequencing input was blood T cells: a sorted CD56 or NKG2C T cell subset, CD4+ or CD8+ T cells, or bulk PBMC T cells (not recorded which). These receptors all stem from a man aged 18-69 years in good health.

The genes are TRBV20-1 and TRBJ2-5; TCRdb lists TRBD2, though no DNA is available to test this call. CDR1 and CDR2 (germline): DFQATT, SNEGSKA (reference sequence). The CDR3 is made up of 14 amino acids. CDR3: CSARTSGTVETQYF.

The rearrangement uses TRBV5-1 and TRBJ1-1; the TRBD1 assignment by TCRdb is unverifiable without DNA. CDR3 length equals 16 residues. The V gene's germline CDR1 is SGHRS and CDR2 YFSETQ. The CDR3 is CASSSTGGAVLTEAFF.

This chain uses TRBV20-1 with TRBJ1-5. CDR3 length: 17 amino acids. Germline loops: CDR1 DFQATT, CDR2 SNEGSKA (reference sequence). The CDR3 here is CSARDGQVTYSNQPQHF.

The chain uses TRBV29-1 and TRBJ1-2. This CDR3 is built from 14 residues. Germline-derived CDR1 and CDR2 are SQVTM and ANQGSEA. The CDR3 spells CSVARTGENYGYTF.

This sequence joins TRBV7-8 and TRBJ2-5; with no DNA, the TCRdb D assignment of TRBD2 cannot be verified. This CDR3 comprises 15 residues. In germline, CDR1 is SGHVS, CDR2 FQNEAQ. CDR3: CASSLAWTRGETQYF.

V is TRBV20-1 and J is TRBJ2-5; TCRdb proposes TRBD2, but this gene call is untestable without DNA. This CDR3 contains 14 residues. Germline V gene data show CDR1 as DFQATT and CDR2 as SNEGSKA (reference sequence). CDR3 amino acids: CSARATSGGVTQYF.

The gene calls are TRBV2 and TRBJ2-7. Germline V gene sequence: CDR1 SNHLY, CDR2 FYNNEI. This CDR3 contains 12 residues. The CDR3 is CASSEMGYEQYF.

The gene calls are TRBV5-5 and TRBJ1-2. Germline V gene lookup returns CDR1 SGHKS and CDR2 YYEKEE (reference sequence). The CDR3 loop spans 13 amino acids. The CDR3 reads CASSLFFNDGYTF. Using reference TRBV5-5 and TRBJ1-2 for the parts outside the CDR3, the full variable domain is DAGVTQSPTHLIKTRGQQVTLRCSPISGHKSVSWYQQVLGQGPQFIFQYYEKEERGRGNFPDRFSARQFPNYSSELNVNALLLGDSALYLCASSLFFNDGYTFGSGTRLTVV.

The rearrangement uses TRBV3-1 and TRBJ2-2; lacking DNA, the TRBD1 call made by TCRdb goes unchecked. This CDR3 spans 14 amino acids. Germline V gives CDR1 LGHDT, CDR2 YNNKEL (reference sequence). The CDR3 loop reads CASSPLTGAGELFF.

The rearrangement uses TRBV12-3 or TRBV12-4 and TRBJ1-2; the TCRdb D gene call, TRBD1, has no DNA to confirm it. The CDR3 sequence is 14 residues long. The CDR3 region is CASSSRQGPYGYTF.

This sequence joins TRBV5-1 and TRBJ1-4; lacking DNA, the TRBD1 call made by TCRdb goes unchecked. Germline V gene data show CDR1 as SGHRS and CDR2 as YFSETQ. This CDR3 has 15 amino acids. The CDR3 reads CASSWGTGGGEKLFF.

The chain employs TRBV5-4 and TRBJ2-5; TCRdb returns TRBD1, unconfirmable since there is no DNA. This CDR3 has 16 residues. The germline gives CDR1 SGHNT, CDR2 YYREEE (reference sequence). The CDR3 sequence: CASSPPGTGLGETQYF.

The gene calls are TRBV7-9 and TRBJ1-6. The CDR3 has 13 residues. Germline V gives CDR1 SEHNR, CDR2 FQNEAQ (reference sequence). The CDR3 sequence: CASSLDAFSPLHF.

The chain is built from TRBV7-9 and TRBJ1-4; as DNA is missing, the TRBD1 call by TCRdb cannot be tested. This CDR3 contains 14 residues. The germline V gene encodes CDR1 SEHNR and CDR2 FQNEAQ (reference sequence). The CDR3 sequence is CASSRTGGREKLFF. The full variable domain, with the rest looked up from reference TRBV7-9 and TRBJ1-4, is DTGVSQNPRHKITKRGQNVTFRCDPISEHNRLYWYRQTLGQGPEFLTYFQNEAQLEKSRLLSDRFSAERPKGSFSTLEIQRTEQGDSAMYLCASSRTGGREKLFFGSGTQLSVL.

The J gene is TRBJ2-7, the V gene TRBV7-8. There are 13 residues in the CDR3. Germline assignment: CDR1 SGHVS and CDR2 FQNEAQ. This CDR3 reads CASSAGPLYEQYF. Supplemented by reference TRBV7-8 and TRBJ2-7, the full variable domain reads GAGVSQSPRYKVAKRGQDVALRCDPISGHVSLFWYQQALGQGPEFLTYFQNEAQLDKSGLPSDRFFAERPEGSVSTLKIQRTQQEDSAVYLCASSAGPLYEQYFGPGTRLTVT.

The chain employs TRBV7-9 and TRBJ2-1; TCRdb gives TRBD2 as the D gene, but with no DNA this cannot be confirmed. The CDR3 is made up of 14 amino acids. Germline loops: CDR1 SEHNR, CDR2 FQNEAQ (reference sequence). CDR3 sequence: CASTPLLIHNEQFF. The variable domain in full, with the rest retrieved from reference TRBV7-9 and TRBJ2-1, is DTGVSQNPRHKITKRGQNVTFRCDPISEHNRLYWYRQTLGQGPEFLTYFQNEAQLEKSRLLSDRFSAERPKGSFSTLEIQRTEQGDSAMYLCASTPLLIHNEQFFGPGTRLTVL.

This chain links TRBV24-1 with TRBJ2-1; TCRdb proposes TRBD2, but this gene call is untestable without DNA. Germline V CDR1 and CDR2: KGHDR, SFDVKD. This CDR3 contains 16 residues. The CDR3 region is CATSDFSGVQNNEQFF.

The chain is built from TRBV4-3 and TRBJ2-2; TCRdb outputs TRBD1, but without DNA this stays unchecked. The CDR3 spans 14 residues. CDR1 LGHNA and CDR2 YSLEER come from the germline V gene. The CDR3 region is CASSQEGRGRELFF.

J is TRBJ2-3 and V is TRBV12-3 or TRBV12-4. CDR3 length equals 13 residues. The CDR3 spells CASSLLDTDTQYF.